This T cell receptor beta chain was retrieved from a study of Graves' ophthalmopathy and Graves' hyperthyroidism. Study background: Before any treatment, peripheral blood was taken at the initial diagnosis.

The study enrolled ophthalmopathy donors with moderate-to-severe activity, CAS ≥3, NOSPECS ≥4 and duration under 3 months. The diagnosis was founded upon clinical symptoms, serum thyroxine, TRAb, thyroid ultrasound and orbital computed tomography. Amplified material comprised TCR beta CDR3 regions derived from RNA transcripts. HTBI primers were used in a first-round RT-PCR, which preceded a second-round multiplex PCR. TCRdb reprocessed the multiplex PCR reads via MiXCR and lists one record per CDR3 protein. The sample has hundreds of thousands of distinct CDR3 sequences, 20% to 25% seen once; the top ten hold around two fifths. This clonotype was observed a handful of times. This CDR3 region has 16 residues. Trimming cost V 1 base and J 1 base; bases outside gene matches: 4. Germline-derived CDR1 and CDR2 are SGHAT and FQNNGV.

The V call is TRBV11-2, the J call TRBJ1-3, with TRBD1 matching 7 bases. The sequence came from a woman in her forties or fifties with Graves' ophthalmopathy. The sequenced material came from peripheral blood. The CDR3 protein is CASSLGRDSSGNTIYF. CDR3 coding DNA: TGTGCCAGCAGCTTAGGCCGGGACAGTTCTGGAAACACCATATATTTT.